The 8 T cell receptor beta chains given below trace back to one sample, sequenced in a study of shared clonotypes between healthy human individuals. Data came from immunoSEQ multiplex PCR; TCRdb stores just in-frame clones and leaves some out. The sample holds about 2.4 million clones, roughly 93% seen once. The source material was naive CD4+ T cells from PBMCs. Described subset: CD45RA+ positively selected. The receptors here all came from a man between 18 and 29 years old in good health. Some clones in this sample may be carry-over from other donors' samples.

The V gene is TRBV18, the J gene TRBJ2-5; TRBD2 might be the D (5 bases). Per the germline V gene, CDR1 is KGHSH and CDR2 is LQKENI. Trimming cost V 3 bases and J 4 bases, with 9 bases left between them. This CDR3 spans 13 amino acids. The CDR3 loop is CASSPVRGETQYF. CDR3 bases: TGTGCCAGCTCACCGGTCCGGGGAGAGACCCAGTACTTC.

This clone showed up just a few times. The V gene is TRBV14, the J gene TRBJ2-1, with D hard to call. Trimming stripped 1 base from V and 0 bases from J, with 10 bases between. The germline V gene has CDR1 SGHDN and CDR2 FVKESK. This CDR3 spans 16 amino acids. As DNA, the CDR3 is TGTGCCAGCAGCCAAGGAAAACCTAGCTCCTACAATGAGCAGTTCTTC. Translation: CASSQGKPSSYNEQFF.

The rearrangement uses TRBV7-3 and TRBJ2-1; D gene ambiguous. Between the trimmed V and J ends, which lost 3 bases and 0 bases, there was a span of 15 bases. The CDR3 covers 17 residues. CDR1 SGHTA and CDR2 FQGTGA come from the germline V gene. Written as DNA, the CDR3 is TGTGCCAGCAGCTTGCAGCAGCTACCGAGCTCCTACAATGAGCAGTTCTTC. This translates into CASSLQQLPSSYNEQFF.

V gene TRBV4-1 combines with J gene TRBJ2-1; 13 positions agree with TRBD2. Trimming at V came to 4 bases and at J to 3 bases, leaving 6 bases not matched to a gene. Germline-derived CDR1 and CDR2 are MGHRA and YSYEKL. This CDR3 region has 17 residues. The CDR3 is CASSPGLAGALYNEQFF. The CDR3 coding sequence is TGCGCCAGCAGCCCTGGACTAGCGGGAGCCCTCTACAATGAGCAGTTCTTC.

This rearrangement joins TRBV5-1 to TRBJ2-5, with TRBD1 matching 7 bases. The J call may not be correct, given that the DNA end is closer to TRBJ2-7. Per germline, CDR1 SGHRS and CDR2 YFSETQ. The CDR3 runs to 14 residues. As DNA, the CDR3 is TGCGCCAGCAGCTCCAGACAGGGTGCCTACGAGCAGTACTTC. Translation gives CASSSRQGAYEQYF.

V usage is TRBV6-5 and J usage is TRBJ1-5, with a possible D match to TRBD1 (5 bases). V gave up 6 bases and J gave up 7 bases, with 16 bases separating them. Germline V gene lookup returns CDR1 MNHEY and CDR2 SVGAGI. The CDR3 length is 14 residues. CDR3 amino acids: CASRPGGLSQPQHF. CDR3 coding DNA: TGTGCCAGCAGGCCCGGGGGATTATCACAGCCCCAGCATTTT.

This chain connects TRBV4-1 to TRBJ1-3; D uncertain. CDR1 and CDR2 from the germline V gene are MGHRA and YSYEKL. The CDR3 loop spans 15 amino acids. V lost 1 base and J 0 bases, leaving 7 bases between the germline ends. CDR3 nucleotide sequence: TGCGCCAGCAGCCAAGGCATAAACTCTGGAAACACCATATATTTT. Translated: CASSQGINSGNTIYF.

This clone was seen just once. The chain couples TRBV29-1 to TRBJ1-1, with unresolved D. CDR3 length: 12 amino acids. Germline loops: CDR1 SQVTM, CDR2 ANQGSEA. Trimming removed 4 bases from V and 4 bases from J, with 10 bases in between. In DNA, the CDR3 is TGCAGCGTTGGAGATCCATCCACTGAAGCTTTCTTT. It encodes CSVGDPSTEAFF.